A selection of T cell receptor beta chains follows, all from one sample in a study of cytomegalovirus exposure and HLA in healthy donors. Using immunoSEQ multiplex PCR, the repertoire was profiled, and TCRdb retains in-frame clones only, with some absent. The data show approximately 160,000 clones, roughly 87% seen once. Sequencing used PBMCs. The receptors come from a man in his fifties or sixties in good health and CMV-seropositive. Each CDR3 is given without its conserved first and last residue. Each record gives: V gene, J gene, CDR3 protein.

V gene: TRBV25-1; J gene: TRBJ1-6; CDR3 protein: ASSTGLGSPLH
V gene: TRBV5-1; J gene: TRBJ2-3; CDR3 protein: ASRGTGGSGGYTDTQY
V gene: TRBV5-4; J gene: TRBJ1-6; CDR3 protein: ASSGGQGAQNSPLH
V gene: TRBV13; J gene: TRBJ2-1; CDR3 protein: ASSSRQGGLNEQF
V gene: TRBV9; J gene: TRBJ2-7; CDR3 protein: ASSVAPTSNYEQY
V gene: TRBV28; J gene: TRBJ2-7; CDR3 protein: ASSLEGLGGTGGTYEQY
V gene: TRBV7-9; J gene: TRBJ2-2; CDR3 protein: ASSLAGQAGELF
V gene: TRBV5-1; J gene: TRBJ2-5; CDR3 protein: ASSADRARTQETQY
V gene: TRBV13; J gene: TRBJ2-5; CDR3 protein: ASSLGPTSGGAVQGETQY
V gene: TRBV7-6; J gene: TRBJ1-2; CDR3 protein: ASSLYSGQGSGYT
V gene: TRBV15; J gene: TRBJ1-5; CDR3 protein: ATKEERYSNQPQH
V gene: TRBV9; J gene: TRBJ2-7; CDR3 protein: ASSVGSGKAYEQY
V gene: TRBV5-1; J gene: TRBJ1-2; CDR3 protein: ASSLEQGPIYGYT
V gene: TRBV18; J gene: TRBJ2-3; CDR3 protein: ASSPRGPDDTQY
V gene: TRBV7-9; J gene: TRBJ2-1; CDR3 protein: ASSLVQGTYNEQF
V gene: TRBV6-5; J gene: TRBJ2-2; CDR3 protein: ASSYSAGPAGELF
V gene: TRBV2; J gene: TRBJ1-5; CDR3 protein: ATSGQTSGYSNQPQH
V gene: TRBV7-8; J gene: TRBJ2-7; CDR3 protein: ASSLPPAGGFYEQY
V gene: TRBV27; J gene: TRBJ2-3; CDR3 protein: ASSYRDFTDTQY
V gene: TRBV5-6; J gene: TRBJ1-1; CDR3 protein: ASSPGTGGFDTEAF
V gene: TRBV5-1; J gene: TRBJ2-7; CDR3 protein: ASSLGQGSYEQY
V gene: TRBV25-1; J gene: TRBJ1-2; CDR3 protein: ASSESTYGYT
V gene: TRBV27; J gene: TRBJ2-7; CDR3 protein: ASSLFPGTGEQY
V gene: TRBV11-2; J gene: TRBJ2-1; CDR3 protein: ASRRWGVRYNEQF
V gene: TRBV9; J gene: TRBJ2-1; CDR3 protein: ASSIGGNEQF
V gene: TRBV4-1; J gene: TRBJ1-3; CDR3 protein: ASSRAGGSGNTIY
V gene: TRBV27; J gene: TRBJ2-1; CDR3 protein: ASSFAGGDNEQF
V gene: TRBV5-6; J gene: TRBJ2-7; CDR3 protein: ASSLQGYEQY
V gene: TRBV5-1; J gene: TRBJ1-4; CDR3 protein: ASSLLGGEKLF
V gene: TRBV2; J gene: TRBJ2-2; CDR3 protein: ASSLAGDYTELF
V gene: TRBV15; J gene: TRBJ1-1; CDR3 protein: ATTFETGYTEAF
V gene: TRBV6-4; J gene: TRBJ2-3; CDR3 protein: ASSEWASGGTDTQY
V gene: TRBV6-5; J gene: TRBJ1-4; CDR3 protein: ASRTGGFNEKLF
V gene: TRBV29-1; J gene: TRBJ2-3; CDR3 protein: SVVFDFTDTQY
V gene: TRBV5-6; J gene: TRBJ2-5; CDR3 protein: ASSLGGGAKTQY
V gene: TRBV27; J gene: NA; CDR3 protein: ASSLTGSSYEQY
V gene: TRBV11-3; J gene: TRBJ2-7; CDR3 protein: ASSLGGSSYEQY
V gene: TRBV30; J gene: TRBJ2-7; CDR3 protein: AWSVSRGVYEQY
V gene: TRBV28; J gene: TRBJ2-7; CDR3 protein: ASTGGTGTLEQY
V gene: TRBV29-1; J gene: TRBJ2-1; CDR3 protein: SVTGGDGNEQF
V gene: TRBV13; J gene: TRBJ2-3; CDR3 protein: ASSLVSNTDTQY
V gene: TRBV5-5; J gene: TRBJ1-2; CDR3 protein: ASSRDITNYGYT
V gene: TRBV9; J gene: TRBJ2-2; CDR3 protein: ASSPKVERGRPNTGELF
V gene: TRBV6-5; J gene: TRBJ1-1; CDR3 protein: ASSYRRGTEAF
V gene: TRBV2; J gene: TRBJ2-1; CDR3 protein: ASSELSEQF
V gene: TRBV25-1; J gene: TRBJ1-5; CDR3 protein: ASSHGGGSQPQH
V gene: TRBV30; J gene: TRBJ1-1; CDR3 protein: AWSVRGYTEAF
V gene: TRBV21-1; J gene: TRBJ2-2; CDR3 protein: ARKTGPHTGELF